The clone carrying this T cell receptor (beta chain) has only a few counts. Its antigen is unidentified. Via MiXCR, TCRdb re-called the RT-PCR reads, giving one row per CDR3 protein. The repertoire holds about 190,000 distinct CDR3 sequences, with 14% as singletons. The data are from a study of response to subunit inactivated influenza vaccine. Notes on the study in general: A suggestion made by the authors is that each seasonal influenza vaccination recruits few new T cells.

Germline loops: CDR1 SQVTM, CDR2 ANQGSEA. This CDR3 has 14 residues. J lost 5 bases, V lost 3 bases, and 9 bases had no gene match. The chain employs TRBV29-1 and TRBJ2-5; 7 nucleotides agree with TRBD1. The sequence derives from a man aged 45 to 65 who received an inactivated influenza vaccine. The source was CD8+ T cells sorted from PBMCs, collected approximately 5 days after vaccination. Written as DNA, the CDR3 is TGCAGCGTTGACTCAGGATCAGGGGGTGAGACCCAGTACTTC. Encoded protein: CSVDSGSGGETQYF. Looking up the rest from reference TRBV29-1 and TRBJ2-5 gives the full variable domain: SAVISQKPSRDICQRGTSLTIQCQVDSQVTMMFWYRQQPGQSLTLIATANQGSEATYESGFVIDKFPISRPNLTFSTLTVSNMSPEDSSIYLCSVDSGSGGETQYFGPGTRLLVL.